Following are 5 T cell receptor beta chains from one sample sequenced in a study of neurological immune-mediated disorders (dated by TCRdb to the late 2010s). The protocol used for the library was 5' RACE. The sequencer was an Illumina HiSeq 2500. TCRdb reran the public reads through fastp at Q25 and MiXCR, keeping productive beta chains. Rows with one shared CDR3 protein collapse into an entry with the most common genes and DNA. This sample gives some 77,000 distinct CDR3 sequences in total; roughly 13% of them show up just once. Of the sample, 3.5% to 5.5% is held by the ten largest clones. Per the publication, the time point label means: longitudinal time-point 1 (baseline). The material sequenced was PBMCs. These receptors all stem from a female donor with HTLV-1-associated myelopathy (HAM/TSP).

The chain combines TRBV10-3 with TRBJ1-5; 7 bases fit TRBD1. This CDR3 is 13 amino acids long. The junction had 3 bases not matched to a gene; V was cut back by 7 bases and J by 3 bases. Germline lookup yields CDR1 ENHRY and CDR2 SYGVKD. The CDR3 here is CAITGQFNQPQHF. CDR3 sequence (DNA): TGTGCCATCACGGGACAGTTCAATCAGCCCCAGCATTTT.

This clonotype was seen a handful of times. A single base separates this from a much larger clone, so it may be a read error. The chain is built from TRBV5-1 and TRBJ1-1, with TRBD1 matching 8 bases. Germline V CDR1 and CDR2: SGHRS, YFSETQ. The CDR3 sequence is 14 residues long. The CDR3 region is CANSFSGGLTEAFF. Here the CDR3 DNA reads TGCGCCAACAGCTTCTCAGGGGGCCTCACTGAAGCTTTCTTT.

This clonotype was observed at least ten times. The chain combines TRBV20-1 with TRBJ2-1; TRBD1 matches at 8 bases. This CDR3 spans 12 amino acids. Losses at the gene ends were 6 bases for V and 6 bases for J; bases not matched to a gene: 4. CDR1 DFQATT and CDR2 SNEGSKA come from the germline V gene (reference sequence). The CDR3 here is CSADDRGNEQFF. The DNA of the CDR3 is TGCAGTGCCGATGACAGGGGCAATGAGCAGTTCTTC.

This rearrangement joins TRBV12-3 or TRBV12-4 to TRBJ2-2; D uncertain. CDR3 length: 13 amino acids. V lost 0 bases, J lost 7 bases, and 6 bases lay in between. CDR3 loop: CASSLATHGELFF. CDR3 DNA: TGTGCCAGCAGTTTAGCGACCCACGGGGAGCTGTTTTTT.

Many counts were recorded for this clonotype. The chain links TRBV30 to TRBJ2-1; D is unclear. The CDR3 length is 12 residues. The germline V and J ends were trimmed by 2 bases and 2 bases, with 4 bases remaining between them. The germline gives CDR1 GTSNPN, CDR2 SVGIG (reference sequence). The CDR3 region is CAWSHAYNEQFF. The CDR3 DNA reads TGTGCCTGGAGTCACGCCTACAATGAGCAGTTCTTC. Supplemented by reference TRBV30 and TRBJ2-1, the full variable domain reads SQTIHQWPATLVQPVGSPLSLECTVEGTSNPNLYWYRQAAGRGLQLLFYSVGIGQISSEVPQNLSASRPQDRQFILSSKKLLLSDSGFYLCAWSHAYNEQFFGPGTRLTVL.